This entry lists 2 T cell receptor beta chains sequenced from one sample in a study of early T cells in non-severe SARS-CoV-2 infection. Each CDR3 protein is one row after TCRdb ran MiXCR on the 5' RACE reads. Of about 40,000 distinct CDR3 sequences listed, roughly 5% are singletons. Input material: whole blood. The receptors come from an adult who was a healthcare worker with PCR-confirmed SARS-CoV-2 infection or an uninfected control (not recorded which).

This clonotype was observed a handful of times. The chain links TRBV27 to TRBJ2-3, with 9 bases identical to TRBD1. Germline trimming cut 6 bases from V and 14 bases from J; bases unmatched to any gene: 6. CDR3 length equals 11 residues. From germline, CDR1 is MNHEY and CDR2 SMNVEV (reference sequence). The CDR3 nucleotides read TGTGCCAGCAGATCAGGACAGGGGTCGTATTTT. This gives the protein CASRSGQGSYF.

This clonotype was counted many times. The chain employs TRBV7-6 and TRBJ1-5, with D hard to call. The CDR3 spans 15 residues. CDR1 is SGHVS, CDR2 FNYEAQ, per germline. V shed 2 bases and J shed 3 bases, with 11 bases lying between them. The CDR3 DNA sequence: TGTGCCAGCAGCTTACAATCAGGCCTCAATCAGCCCCAGCATTTT. This gives the protein CASSLQSGLNQPQHF.